Listed below are T cell receptor beta chains from one sample, sequenced in a study of T cell responses to AZD1222 COVID-19 vaccine. Profiling relied on immunoSEQ multiplex PCR, and the TCRdb table lists in-frame clones only, not all of them. The repertoire consists of tens of thousands of clones, with 75% to 90% occurring once and the leading ten covering roughly 5%. The specimen was peripheral blood, collected 28 days after the second AZD1222 dose. The receptor set was obtained from an adult who received the AZD1222 COVID-19 vaccine. The CDR3 runs from the conserved cysteine through the conserved F or W. Fields, in order: V gene, D gene, clone size, J gene, CDR3 DNA, CDR3 protein. The D gene is left open where the match is weak. Size is stated for part of the rows, as once, few or many counts, or as a class when the clone is expanded.

>TRBV29-1|TRBD1|.|TRBJ2-1
TGCAGCGTTGAAGCCCCGGGACAGGGGGCTTACAATGAGCAGTTCTTC
CSVEAPGQGAYNEQFF
>TRBV7-8|TRBD2|few|TRBJ2-7
TGTGCCAGCAGCCGAGGGACTAGCGGGGTTACCGACCTCGACGAGCAGTACTTC
CASSRGTSGVTDLDEQYF
>TRBV19|.|.|TRBJ1-1
TGTGCCAGTAGGCGAGACACTAGCACTGAAGCTTTCTTT
CASRRDTSTEAFF
>TRBV9|.|.|TRBJ2-2
TGTGCCAGCAGCGTAGTATCAGAATCCCTCACCGGGGAGCTGTTTTTT
CASSVVSESLTGELFF
>TRBV14|.|.|TRBJ2-1
TGTGCCAGCAGCCAATTAGGACTCGGCGAGCAGTTCTTC
CASSQLGLGEQFF
>TRBV24-1|TRBD1|.|TRBJ1-2
TGTGCCACCAGTGATTCAGGGGGCGCACCCGGCTACACCTTC
CATSDSGGAPGYTF
>TRBV6-5|TRBD2|once|TRBJ2-5
TGTGCCAGCAGCGGACTAGCGGGAGAGACCCAGTACTTC
CASSGLAGETQYF
>TRBV2|.|.|TRBJ1-4
TGTGCCAGCAGTGACCTGGACCAACTCCCCTTAAAACTGTTTTTT
CASSDLDQLPLKLFF
>TRBV4-1|.|.|TRBJ2-1
TGCGCCAGCAGCCAAATCGGACAAAGCTCCTACAATGAGCAGTTCTTC
CASSQIGQSSYNEQFF
>TRBV5-1|.|.|TRBJ2-3
TGCGCCAGCAGCCGAGAGGGCGCAGATACGCAGTATTTT
CASSREGADTQYF
>TRBV6-1|.|.|TRBJ2-2
TGTGCCAGCAGTGGTTCTTCGGGGACTGTCACCGGGGAGCTGTTTTTT
CASSGSSGTVTGELFF
>TRBV30|.|.|TRBJ2-5
TGTGCCTGGAGTGTACCACTGGGCAGGGAGACCCAGTACTTC
CAWSVPLGRETQYF